The 23 T cell receptor beta chains given below trace back to one sample, sequenced in a study of PD-1 blockade in classical Hodgkin lymphoma. Sequencing used immunoSEQ multiplex PCR; TCRdb keeps in-frame clones, though not all of them. The data show about 90,000 clones, around 90% seen once. Following autologous stem cell transplantation, relapse occurred in every patient, and exposure to brentuximab vedotin varied. Sequencing used peripheral blood mononuclear cells (PBMCs), obtained before the second cycle of nivolumab. These receptors came from a human donor with classical Hodgkin lymphoma.

The CDR3 DNA reads as TGTGCCAGCAGCCTAAAGTACGAGCAGTACTTC. This translates into CASSLKYEQYF. The chain recombines TRBV14 with TRBJ2-7; D unresolved. CDR1 and CDR2 from the germline V gene are SGHDN and FVKESK. V lost 4 bases and J 4 bases, leaving 5 bases between the germline ends. CDR3 length: 11 amino acids.

The J gene is TRBJ2-7, the V gene TRBV6-5; tentative D call: TRBD2 (5 bases). In germline, CDR1 is MNHEY, CDR2 SVGAGI. The V end was cut by 2 bases, the J end by 0 bases, with 11 bases between. The CDR3 totals 15 residues. The CDR3 region is CASSYVRGLSYEQYF. The CDR3 nucleotides read TGTGCCAGCAGTTACGTCCGTGGACTCTCCTACGAGCAGTACTTC.

The gene calls are TRBV7-9 and TRBJ2-7; D is unclear. CDR1 is SEHNR and CDR2 is FQNEAQ in the germline V gene (reference sequence). The CDR3 is made up of 15 amino acids. The germline V and J ends were trimmed by 3 bases and 0 bases, with 12 bases remaining between them. The CDR3: CASSFFSVVSYEQYF. In DNA form, the CDR3 reads TGTGCCAGCAGCTTCTTTTCCGTGGTCTCCTACGAGCAGTACTTC.

The chain employs TRBV2 and TRBJ2-7, with D perhaps TRBD1 (5 bases). CDR3 size: 13 residues. The germline gives CDR1 SNHLY, CDR2 FYNNEI. Trimming cost V 5 bases and J 3 bases, with 11 bases left between them. CDR3 in amino acids: CASSLDTYYEQYF. The CDR3 coding sequence is TGTGCCAGCAGTTTGGACACTTACTACGAGCAGTACTTC.

The J gene is TRBJ2-5, the V gene TRBV5-1; TRBD1 aligns across 8 bases. This CDR3 is 16 amino acids long. Per the germline V gene, CDR1 is SGHRS and CDR2 is YFSETQ. V was pared by 0 bases and J by 3 bases, with 7 bases of the junction left unmatched. CDR3 amino acids: CASSLAGAGGEETQYF. For the CDR3, the DNA is TGCGCCAGCAGCTTGGCCGGGGCAGGGGGCGAAGAGACCCAGTACTTC.

J is TRBJ1-2 and V is TRBV28, with a weak D call TRBD1 (5 bases). The CDR3 spans 15 residues. Looked up from germline, CDR1 is MDHEN and CDR2 is SYDVKM. Between the trimmed V and J ends, which lost 5 bases and 5 bases, there was a span of 18 bases. Here the CDR3 DNA reads TGTGCCAGCAGTCCGGGGCAGGTCCGCTTTTATGGCTACACCTTC. Residues: CASSPGQVRFYGYTF.

J is TRBJ2-1 and V is TRBV18; D is possibly TRBD2 (6 bases). In germline, CDR1 is KGHSH, CDR2 LQKENI. This CDR3 contains 15 residues. The V end lost 3 bases, the J end lost 0 bases, and 9 bases lay between the germline ends. The CDR3 is CASSPGGGSYNEQFF. The DNA of the CDR3 is TGTGCCAGCTCACCTGGGGGAGGCTCCTACAATGAGCAGTTCTTC.

The J gene is TRBJ2-1, the V gene TRBV9; D is perhaps TRBD1 (6 bases). V was cut by 0 bases and J by 7 bases, with 14 bases left in between. CDR1 and CDR2 from the germline V gene are SGDLS and YYNGEE. There are 15 residues in the CDR3. This CDR3 is CASSVGQGTLNEQFF. As DNA, the CDR3 is TGTGCCAGCAGCGTAGGGCAGGGGACCTTAAATGAGCAGTTCTTC.

V and J are TRBV27 and TRBJ2-7; weak D call: TRBD2 (5 bases). The germline V gene has CDR1 MNHEY and CDR2 SMNVEV (reference sequence). Trimming removed 4 bases from V and 1 base from J, with 11 bases in between. There are 14 residues in the CDR3. The CDR3 coding sequence is TGTGCCAGCAGTTATGGTCGAGGGTCCTACGAGCAGTACTTC. Translation gives CASSYGRGSYEQYF.

The chain links TRBV5-4 to TRBJ1-1; no clear D gene. Germline-derived CDR1 and CDR2 are SGHNT and YYREEE (reference sequence). V was pared by 0 bases and J by 0 bases, with 3 bases between. This CDR3 has 13 residues. The CDR3 bases are TGTGCCAGCAGCTTGGAAGTGAACACTGAAGCTTTCTTT. The encoded protein is CASSLEVNTEAFF.

This chain links TRBV9 with TRBJ2-7; D gene unclear. Germline V gene data show CDR1 as SGDLS and CDR2 as YYNGEE. Trimming took 0 bases from V and 6 from J, leaving 7 bases between them. This CDR3 has 12 residues. The CDR3 protein is CASSVVAGEQYF. DNA of the CDR3: TGTGCCAGCAGCGTAGTTGCCGGCGAGCAGTACTTC. The full variable domain, with the rest looked up from reference TRBV9 and TRBJ2-7, is DSGVTQTPKHLITATGQRVTLRCSPRSGDLSVYWYQQSLDQGLQFLIQYYNGEERAKGNILERFSAQQFPDLHSELNLSSLELGDSALYFCASSVVAGEQYFGPGTRLTVT.

The chain uses TRBV6-1 and TRBJ1-5; D is unclear. Trimming pared 11 bases from V and 2 bases from J, leaving 13 bases between. This CDR3 region has 13 residues. Germline assignment: CDR1 MNHNS and CDR2 SASEGT. CDR3 in DNA: TGTGCCGGAGGGCCCGCCGGCAATCAGCCCCAGCATTTT. This gives the protein CAGGPAGNQPQHF.

The chain uses TRBV5-1 and TRBJ2-2; TRBD2 might be the D (6 bases). The CDR3 sequence is 15 residues long. V shed 1 base and J shed 4 bases, with 11 bases lying between them. CDR1 and CDR2 (germline): SGHRS, YFSETQ. CDR3 nucleotide sequence: TGCGCCAGCAGCTTGACGGGGGTGGGCACCGGGGAGCTGTTTTTT. The encoded protein is CASSLTGVGTGELFF.

About this clone: One junction end disagrees with the germline gene, perhaps due to a read error. V gene TRBV7-7 combines with J gene TRBJ2-3; D ambiguous. CDR1 is SSHAT and CDR2 is FNYEAQ in the germline V gene (reference sequence). The CDR3 runs to 15 residues. The CDR3 spells CASSLAPGSFNTQYF. CDR3 sequence (DNA): TGTGCTAGCAGCTTAGCCCCCGGATCCTTTAATACGCAGTATTTT.

V gene TRBV27 combines with J gene TRBJ2-1, with 10 bases matching TRBD2. The germline CDR1 and CDR2 sequences are MNHEY and SMNVEV (reference sequence). The CDR3 extends over 16 amino acids. With V trimmed by 7 bases and J by 7 bases, 13 bases remained unmatched. CDR3 DNA sequence: TGTGCCAGCACCCCGACTAGCGGGCCGAGTCTGAATGAGCAGTTCTTC. Amino acid sequence: CASTPTSGPSLNEQFF.

This chain links TRBV6-1 with TRBJ2-7; D might be TRBD2 (6 bases). The CDR3 is made up of 11 amino acids. V was pared by 3 bases and J by 10 bases, with 10 bases between. Germline CDR1 is MNHNS and CDR2 is SASEGT. In DNA form, the CDR3 reads TGTGCCAGCAGTGAGGGACTTTCACAGTACTTC. It codes for CASSEGLSQYF.

This clone was observed once. V gene TRBV6-1 combines with J gene TRBJ1-1, with 8 bases lining up with TRBD1. The CDR3 runs to 15 residues. The V and J ends lost 5 bases and 6 bases, in that order; junction bases with no gene match: 11. Per germline, CDR1 MNHNS and CDR2 SASEGT. CDR3: CASSSYDRGGSEAFF. CDR3 in DNA: TGTGCCAGCAGTTCCTACGACAGGGGCGGCTCTGAAGCTTTCTTT.

The V call is TRBV28, the J call TRBJ2-7; 8 bases map to TRBD2. The germline CDR1 and CDR2 sequences are MDHEN and SYDVKM. V dropped 5 bases and J dropped 4; count of bases not matched to a gene: 13. The CDR3 contains 16 residues. Here the CDR3 reads CASSATRASGWYEQYF. For the CDR3, the DNA is TGTGCCAGCAGTGCCACAAGAGCTAGCGGGTGGTACGAGCAGTACTTC.

The rearrangement uses TRBV11-2 and TRBJ2-5, with D unclear. CDR1 is SGHAT and CDR2 is FQNNGV in the germline V gene. The CDR3 is made up of 13 amino acids. Trimming took off 6 bases at V and 4 bases at J, with 12 bases between the two ends. CDR3 amino acids: CASSVGWGETQYF. CDR3 in DNA: TGTGCCAGCAGTGTAGGATGGGGAGAGACCCAGTACTTC.

The J gene is TRBJ2-1, the V gene TRBV7-8; D could derive from TRBD1 or TRBD2 (6 bases each). The CDR3 is made up of 15 amino acids. Germline loops: CDR1 SGHVS, CDR2 FQNEAQ. V lost 0 bases, J lost 6 bases, and 12 bases lay in between. The CDR3 DNA sequence: TGTGCCAGCAGCTTAGCGCTACAGGGAGGCAATGAGCAGTTCTTC. This codes for CASSLALQGGNEQFF.

V and J are TRBV9 and TRBJ2-7; D possibly corresponds to TRBD2 (6 bases). The CDR3 length is 15 residues. Germline V gene sequence: CDR1 SGDLS, CDR2 YYNGEE. The V gene lost 0 bases and the J gene lost 5 bases, with 15 bases spanning the gap. DNA for the CDR3: TGTGCCAGCAGCGTAGACGGGAGTCGGTTTAACGAGCAGTACTTC. Its protein is CASSVDGSRFNEQYF. Full variable domain (missing parts from reference TRBV9 and TRBJ2-7): DSGVTQTPKHLITATGQRVTLRCSPRSGDLSVYWYQQSLDQGLQFLIQYYNGEERAKGNILERFSAQQFPDLHSELNLSSLELGDSALYFCASSVDGSRFNEQYFGPGTRLTVT.

V is TRBV11-2 and J is TRBJ2-7; 8 bases line up with TRBD2. The J segment lost 2 bases and the V segment lost 5 bases, leaving 11 bases of the junction unmatched. The CDR3 spans 16 residues. From germline, CDR1 is SGHAT and CDR2 FQNNGV. In nucleotides, the CDR3 is TGTGCCAGCAGCCGGACGACAACTAGCGGAGCCTACGAGCAGTACTTC. Its translation is CASSRTTTSGAYEQYF.

This clone was seen a single time. In DNA form, the CDR3 reads TGTGCCAGCAGTTTACTGCAGAGCTCCTACGAGCAGTACTTC. Translated: CASSLLQSSYEQYF. The chain uses TRBV27 and TRBJ2-7, with unresolved D. The CDR3 is 14 residues long. Trimming shortened V by 2 bases and J by 0 bases, and 8 bases separated the two germline ends. Germline V CDR1 and CDR2: MNHEY, SMNVEV (reference sequence).